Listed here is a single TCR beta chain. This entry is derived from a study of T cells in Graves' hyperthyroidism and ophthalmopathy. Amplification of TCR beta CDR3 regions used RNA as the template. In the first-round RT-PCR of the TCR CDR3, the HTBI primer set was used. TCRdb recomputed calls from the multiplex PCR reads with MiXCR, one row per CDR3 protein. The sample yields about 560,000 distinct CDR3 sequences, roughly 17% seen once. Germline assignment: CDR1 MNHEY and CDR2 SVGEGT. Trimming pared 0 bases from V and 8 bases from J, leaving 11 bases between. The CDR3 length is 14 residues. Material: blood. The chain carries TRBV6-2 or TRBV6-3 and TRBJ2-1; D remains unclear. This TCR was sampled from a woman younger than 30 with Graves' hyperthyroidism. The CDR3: CASSYSLQFYEQFF. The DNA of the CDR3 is TGTGCCAGCAGTTACTCGTTACAATTTTATGAGCAGTTCTTC.